The 22 T cell receptor beta chains below were found in one sample sequenced in a study of blood T cell repertoires in COVID-19 (dated by TCRdb to 2018 to 2020). Preparation of the library involved the immunoSEQ multiplex PCR assay. This immuneACCESS table, as held by TCRdb, lists in-frame sequences with V and J called but not all clones. Of the missing ones, under half trace to an unresolved V gene in checked studies; the others have no known cause. The sample table lists approximately 230,000 clones, around 88% of them with a count of one. The ten largest clones represent around 1.4% of the sample. Sequenced: peripheral blood. The receptor source for this set is a man aged 80 or over with acute or convalescent COVID-19.

The chain uses TRBV5-1 and TRBJ2-3, with 11 positions matching TRBD2. This CDR3 is 16 amino acids long. Germline CDR1 SGHRS, CDR2 YFSETQ. V shed 6 bases, J shed 8 bases, and the junction held 14 bases outside the gene matches. The CDR3 nucleotides read TGCGCCAGCACCCTAGCCACTAGCGGGGGCCCGGGTACGCAGTATTTT. Translation gives CASTLATSGGPGTQYF.

The V and J genes are TRBV7-8 and TRBJ2-1, with 9 nucleotides matching TRBD1. V was pared by 3 bases and J by 6 bases, with 18 bases of the junction left unmatched. CDR3 size: 19 residues. CDR1 is SGHVS, CDR2 FQNEAQ, per germline. CDR3 loop: CASSFPRGRIRGQGNEQFF. In nucleotides, the CDR3 is TGTGCCAGCAGCTTTCCCAGGGGAAGGATACGGGGACAGGGCAATGAGCAGTTCTTC.

The CDR3: CASSYSRTGDSPLHF. The CDR3 bases are TGTGCCAGCAGTTACTCACGGACAGGGGACTCACCCCTCCACTTT. This chain links TRBV6-5 with TRBJ1-6; 9 positions match TRBD1. With V trimmed by 0 bases and J by 10 bases, 4 bases remained unmatched. The CDR3 extends over 15 amino acids. CDR1 and CDR2 (germline): MNHEY, SVGAGI.

The rearrangement links TRBV3-1 (or the pseudogene TRBV3-2) to TRBJ2-5; D is perhaps TRBD2 (6 bases). V was cut by 2 bases and J by 5 bases, with 21 bases left in between. CDR1 LGHDT and CDR2 YNNKEL come from the germline V gene (reference sequence). The CDR3 contains 17 residues. The CDR3 sequence is CASSQPSLATLGETQYF. The CDR3 DNA follows: TGTGCCAGCAGCCAACCTTCCCTAGCGACCCTAGGGGAGACCCAGTACTTC.

This rearrangement joins TRBV27 to TRBJ1-2; TRBD1 is a possible D gene (5 bases). V was shortened by 3 bases and J by 1 base, with 9 bases between the two germline ends. In germline, CDR1 is MNHEY, CDR2 SMNVEV (reference sequence). This CDR3 has 14 amino acids. DNA for the CDR3: TGTGCCAGCAGTTTCGGGGGGAGTAACTATGGCTACACCTTC. Translating it yields CASSFGGSNYGYTF.

The rearrangement links TRBV6-5 to TRBJ2-5; a weak D match, TRBD1 (5 bases). Germline V gene lookup returns CDR1 MNHEY and CDR2 SVGAGI. The V end was cut by 10 bases, the J end by 4 bases, with 16 bases between. This CDR3 is 13 amino acids long. In nucleotides, the CDR3 is TGTGCCACCACCCTACAGGCTGGAGAGACCCAGTACTTC. This encodes CATTLQAGETQYF.

The genes are TRBV6-5 and TRBJ1-4, with a weak D call TRBD1 (6 bases). Germline CDR1 MNHEY, CDR2 SVGAGI. Trimming left V 5 bases short and J 4 bases short, with 14 bases between. The CDR3 runs 15 residues. The CDR3 DNA follows: TGTGCCAGCAGTACCACAGGGACCAGTAATGAAAAACTGTTTTTT. It encodes CASSTTGTSNEKLFF.

The chain recombines TRBV7-2 with TRBJ2-5; 10 bases are shared with TRBD2. This CDR3 is 16 amino acids long. The germline CDR1 and CDR2 sequences are SGHTA and FQGNSA. V shed 2 bases and J 1 base; nucleotides not matched to a gene: 4. The DNA of the CDR3 is TGTGCCAGCAGCTTACAGCGGGGGGGCCGCCAAGAGACCCAGTACTTC. It specifies CASSLQRGGRQETQYF. Combining the CDR3 with reference TRBV7-2 and TRBJ2-5 gives the whole variable domain GAGVSQSPSNKVTEKGKDVELRCDPISGHTALYWYRQSLGQGLEFLIYFQGNSAPDKSGLPSDRFSAERTGGSVSTLTIQRTQQEDSAVYLCASSLQRGGRQETQYFGPGTRLLVL.

The gene calls are TRBV29-1 and TRBJ1-4; D is uncertain. The CDR3 loop spans 13 amino acids. Trimming removed 8 bases at V and 7 bases at J, with 17 bases between. Germline loops: CDR1 SQVTM, CDR2 ANQGSEA. The CDR3 bases are TGCAGCATGAAGAGTTTCGGTAGTGAAAAACTGTTTTTT. Its protein product is CSMKSFGSEKLFF.

The chain joins TRBV5-1 to TRBJ2-5, with 12 bases that match TRBD2. CDR3 size: 15 residues. V lost 4 bases to trimming and J lost 5 bases; unmatched junction nucleotides: 6. CDR1 and CDR2 from the germline V gene are SGHRS and YFSETQ. The CDR3, as DNA: TGCGCCAGCAGCACCCAGACTAGCGGGAGTGAGACCCAGTACTTC. It encodes CASSTQTSGSETQYF.

The table lists this clone with a count of one. The J gene is TRBJ2-3, the V gene TRBV18, with TRBD1 matching over 7 bases. V lost 4 bases to trimming and J lost 1 base; unmatched junction nucleotides: 2. CDR3 size: 14 residues. Germline V gene lookup returns CDR1 KGHSH and CDR2 LQKENI. The CDR3 loop reads CASSLGQGTDTQYF. The CDR3 DNA follows: TGTGCCAGCTCACTTGGACAGGGCACAGATACGCAGTATTTT. The complete variable domain, with remaining parts taken from reference TRBV18 and TRBJ2-3, reads NAGVMQNPRHLVRRRGQEARLRCSPMKGHSHVYWYRQLPEEGLKFMVYLQKENIIDESGMPKERFSAEFPKEGPSILRIQQVVRGDSAAYFCASSLGQGTDTQYFGPGTRLTVL.

The chain employs TRBV19 and TRBJ2-1; 12 nucleotides match TRBD2. Losses at the gene ends were 6 bases for V and 9 bases for J; bases not matched to a gene: 9. The CDR3 extends over 15 amino acids. Germline V gene sequence: CDR1 LNHDA, CDR2 SQIVND (reference sequence). CDR3 in DNA: TGTGCCAGTAGCCCGCGGACTAGCGGGACGGGTGAGCAGTTCTTC. Translating it yields CASSPRTSGTGEQFF.

The chain combines TRBV5-1 with TRBJ2-7, with D possibly TRBD1 on 5 matching bases. CDR1 and CDR2 from the germline V gene are SGHRS and YFSETQ. Trimming pared 0 bases from V and 1 base from J, leaving 8 bases between. The CDR3 length is 14 residues. The CDR3 loop is CASSLVQGSYEQYF. DNA of the CDR3: TGCGCCAGCAGCTTGGTGCAGGGTTCCTACGAGCAGTACTTC.

The chain is built from TRBV19 and TRBJ1-1; the D gene is possibly TRBD1 (5 bases). Germline CDR1 reads LNHDA; CDR2 reads SQIVND (reference sequence). V was cut by 2 bases and J by 1 base, with 14 bases left in between. The CDR3 extends over 16 amino acids. CDR3 in DNA: TGTGCCAGTAGTATATCCCACTCCAGGGAGAACACTGAAGCTTTCTTT. It yields the protein CASSISHSRENTEAFF.

The rearrangement joins TRBV6-2 or TRBV6-3 to TRBJ2-5, with a possible D match to TRBD2 (5 bases). The CDR3 is made up of 14 amino acids. With 3 bases removed from V and 5 bases from J, the gap between germline ends came to 13 bases. The germline gives CDR1 MNHEY, CDR2 SVGEGT. The CDR3 region has the DNA TGTGCCAGCAGTTATGAAGGAGGAACGGAGACCCAGTACTTC. It codes for CASSYEGGTETQYF.

This chain links TRBV27 with TRBJ2-5; 12 positions match TRBD2. Germline V gives CDR1 MNHEY, CDR2 SMNVEV (reference sequence). The V gene end was trimmed by 3 bases and the J gene end by 1 base; junction bases not matched to a gene: 6. The CDR3 is made up of 17 amino acids. The CDR3 reads CASSFSSGGAVQETQYF. In nucleotides, the CDR3 is TGTGCCAGCAGTTTTTCTAGCGGGGGGGCAGTCCAAGAGACCCAGTACTTC.

This chain links TRBV18 with TRBJ1-1; 7 nucleotides agree with TRBD1. Germline CDR1 is KGHSH and CDR2 is LQKENI. The CDR3 spans 18 residues. V trimming: 6 bases; J trimming: 5 bases; junction bases outside the gene matches: 21. The CDR3 DNA reads as TGTGCCAGCTCCCGTGATGTGGGCAGGGGGGTACGAGGGACTGAAGCTTTCTTT. The encoded protein is CASSRDVGRGVRGTEAFF.

This chain joins TRBV12-3 or TRBV12-4 and TRBJ1-2; tentatively, D is TRBD1 (5 bases). The CDR3 is made up of 11 amino acids. V lost 4 bases and J lost 8, with 8 bases in between. The CDR3 loop is CASSSRGGYTF. The CDR3 region has the DNA TGTGCCAGCAGTTCCCGGGGGGGCTACACCTTC.

The rearrangement joins TRBV7-9 to TRBJ1-6, with 7 bases identical to TRBD1. This CDR3 has 14 residues. V was pared by 5 bases and J by 5 bases, with 3 bases of the junction left unmatched. Germline lookup yields CDR1 SEHNR and CDR2 FQNEAQ (reference sequence). Here the CDR3 DNA reads TGTGCCAGCAGCCTCGACAGGGATAATTCACCCCTCCACTTT. It encodes CASSLDRDNSPLHF.

This sequence joins TRBV6-5 and TRBJ2-5, with 12 bases lining up with TRBD2. There are 14 residues in the CDR3. With V trimmed by 5 bases and J by 5 bases, 3 bases remained unmatched. Germline loops: CDR1 MNHEY, CDR2 SVGAGI. CDR3 residues: CASSRLAGAETQYF. The CDR3 DNA reads TGTGCCAGCAGTAGACTAGCGGGAGCCGAGACCCAGTACTTC.

V gene TRBV27 combines with J gene TRBJ1-2; 7 nucleotides agree with TRBD1. Germline CDR1 MNHEY, CDR2 SMNVEV (reference sequence). CDR3 size: 16 residues. J gave up 6 bases and V 5 bases, and 15 bases lay outside the gene matches. The CDR3 DNA reads TGTGCCAGCAGTATTCTCCGGACAGGAGGAATGGATGGCTACACCTTC. Translated, it gives CASSILRTGGMDGYTF.

This chain connects TRBV19 to TRBJ1-5; no firm D call. CDR1 is LNHDA and CDR2 is SQIVND in the germline V gene (reference sequence). V was trimmed by 0 bases and J by 2 bases, leaving 8 bases between them. The CDR3 runs to 15 residues. In nucleotides, the CDR3 is TGTGCCAGTAGTATAGATCAGAGGGGCAATCAGCCCCAGCATTTT. It is translated as CASSIDQRGNQPQHF.